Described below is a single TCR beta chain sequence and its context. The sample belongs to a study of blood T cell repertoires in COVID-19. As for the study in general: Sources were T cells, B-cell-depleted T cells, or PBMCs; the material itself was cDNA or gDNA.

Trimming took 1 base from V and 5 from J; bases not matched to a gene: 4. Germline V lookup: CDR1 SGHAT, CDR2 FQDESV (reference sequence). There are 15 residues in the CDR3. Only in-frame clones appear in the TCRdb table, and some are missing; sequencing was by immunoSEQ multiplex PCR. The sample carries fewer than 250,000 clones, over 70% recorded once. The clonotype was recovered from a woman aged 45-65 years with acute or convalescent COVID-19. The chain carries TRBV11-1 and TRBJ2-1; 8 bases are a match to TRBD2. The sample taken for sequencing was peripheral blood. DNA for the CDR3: TGTGCCAGCAGCTTAGGAGCGGGGGTTAACAATGAGCAGTTCTTC. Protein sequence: CASSLGAGVNNEQFF.